Detailed here is one T cell receptor beta chain. The target antigen is unknown. The data are from a study of cytomegalovirus exposure and HLA in healthy donors. General study findings and limits: Earlier results showed most TCR beta V segments being productive about 87% or about 30% of the time.

60 Vbeta and 13 Jbeta primers were used in PCR. TCRdb's table, derived via immunoSEQ multiplex PCR, lists solely in-frame clones and lacks some. The top ten hold around 5.7% of the sample, which has roughly 240,000 clones, 82% seen once. The receptor's source is a woman aged 40 to 55 in good health and CMV-seropositive. Sequencing was done on a sample of PBMCs.

The CDR3 spells CASSILGRGGLNTEAFF. The CDR3 DNA reads as TGTGCCAGTAGTATCTTGGGAAGGGGTGGATTGAACACTGAAGCTTTCTTT. This chain connects TRBV19 to TRBJ1-1; D is possibly TRBD1 (5 bases). Per the germline V gene, CDR1 is LNHDA and CDR2 is SQIVND (reference sequence). The CDR3 spans 17 residues. V was clipped by 3 bases and J by 0 bases, with 17 bases between them.